These 20 T cell receptor beta chains originate from one sample sequenced in a study of HIV-infected patients and healthy controls (dated by TCRdb to the mid-2010s). Preparation of the library involved 5' RACE. Sequencing instrument: Illumina MiSeq. TCRdb passed the public sequencing reads through fastp at Q25 and MiXCR, retaining productive beta sequences. Rows matching on CDR3 protein sequence are summarized as one entry with the most common DNA and genes. This sample comprises some 67,000 distinct CDR3 sequences, approximately 15% of them detected only once. The top ten clones comprise approximately 6% of the sample. Sequencing used CD4+ T cells from blood. Receptors originate from a human donor in good health.

This chain uses TRBV13 with TRBJ2-5, with a weak D call TRBD2 (6 bases). Germline loops: CDR1 PRHDT, CDR2 FYEKMQ (reference sequence). The ends were cut back, 2 bases at V and 13 bases at J, with 11 bases in the middle. The CDR3 is made up of 11 amino acids. The CDR3, as DNA: TGTGCCAGCAGCTTAAGACGGGGGTTGTACTTC. Translation: CASSLRRGLYF.

This clonotype was recorded at least ten times. The V gene is TRBV7-9, the J gene TRBJ1-1; unclear D gene. Germline CDR1 is SEHNR and CDR2 is FQNEAQ (reference sequence). Trimming removed 1 base from V and 11 bases from J, with 5 bases in between. The CDR3 spans 10 residues. The CDR3 is CASSLVYAFF. In DNA, the CDR3 is TGTGCCAGCAGCTTAGTCTACGCTTTCTTT.

This clonotype has just a few counts. The chain joins TRBV7-2 to TRBJ1-1; D may be TRBD1 (5 bases). Between the trimmed V and J ends, which lost 6 bases and 5 bases, there was a span of 22 bases. The CDR3 is 16 residues long. Germline CDR1 and CDR2: SGHTA and FQGNSA. The CDR3 sequence is CASRPTFAGGKTEAFF. The DNA for the CDR3 is TGTGCCAGCAGGCCCACCTTCGCGGGGGGAAAAACTGAAGCTTTCTTT.

This sequence joins TRBV19 and TRBJ2-7; D is undetermined. Germline CDR1 and CDR2: LNHDA and SQIVND (reference sequence). The V and J ends lost 5 bases and 3 bases respectively, with 8 bases between them. The CDR3 is made up of 12 amino acids. CDR3 nucleotide sequence: TGTGCCAGTAGTTGGGGAAACTACGAGCAGTACTTC. Its translation: CASSWGNYEQYF.

As regards this clonotype: At one end, the junction sequence differs from germline, possibly due to a read error. The gene calls are TRBV7-2 and TRBJ1-1; no clear D gene. Looked up from germline, CDR1 is SGHTA and CDR2 is FQGNSA. This CDR3 has 14 amino acids. CDR3 sequence (DNA): TGTGCCAGCGGCTTACACATGAGGAACACTGAAGCTTTCTTT. Amino acid sequence: CASGLHMRNTEAFF.

The rearrangement links TRBV12-3 or TRBV12-4 to TRBJ2-7; the match to TRBD2 covers 10 bases. This CDR3 is 15 amino acids long. The trim removed 4 bases at V and 2 bases at J, leaving 5 bases unmatched. CDR3 loop: CASSSSGRGAYEQYF. In nucleotides, the CDR3 is TGTGCCAGCAGTTCGAGCGGGAGGGGCGCCTACGAGCAGTACTTC.

The chain combines TRBV28 with TRBJ1-1, with D possibly TRBD1 on 5 matching bases. Germline V gene lookup returns CDR1 MDHEN and CDR2 SYDVKM. V was trimmed by 3 bases and J by 10 bases, leaving 18 bases between them. This CDR3 comprises 14 residues. As DNA, the CDR3 is TGTGCCAGCAGTTTTTTGTCTGGGGCATCGGGAGCTTTCTTT. Amino acids: CASSFLSGASGAFF.

CDR3 sequence (DNA): TGTGCCAGCAGCCGCGAGGGGGCACATAATGAAAAACTGTTTTTT. Translation gives CASSREGAHNEKLFF. The rearrangement uses TRBV7-2 and TRBJ1-4, with 7 bases matching TRBD1. The CDR3 runs to 15 residues. Germline CDR1 and CDR2: SGHTA and FQGNSA. J gave up 4 bases and V 5 bases, and 7 bases lay outside the gene matches.

This rearrangement joins TRBV2 to TRBJ2-3; 8 nucleotides agree with TRBD1. The CDR3 has 14 amino acids. Losses at the gene ends were 8 bases for V and 2 bases for J; bases not matched to a gene: 6. Germline V gene data show CDR1 as SNHLY and CDR2 as FYNNEI. The CDR3 DNA sequence: TGTGCCAGCGGTTCAGGGGGCCCCACAGATACGCAGTATTTT. Its protein product is CASGSGGPTDTQYF.

The V and J genes are TRBV6-2 or TRBV6-3 and TRBJ2-7; D may be TRBD2 (5 bases). Between the trimmed V and J ends, which lost 9 bases and 3 bases, there was a span of 12 bases. This CDR3 has 12 amino acids. Per germline, CDR1 MNHEY and CDR2 SVGEGT. CDR3 sequence reads: CASTSGYYEQYF. CDR3 nucleotide sequence: TGTGCCAGTACCTCGGGGTACTACGAGCAGTACTTC.

The chain carries TRBV7-3 and TRBJ2-3, with 10 bases aligning to TRBD2. Germline V gives CDR1 SGHTA, CDR2 FQGTGA. V was clipped by 3 bases and J by 3 bases; unmatched bases: 3. The CDR3 length is 15 residues. CDR3 sequence reads: CASSFSAGGTDTQYF. CDR3 DNA sequence: TGTGCCAGCAGCTTCTCAGCGGGAGGGACAGATACGCAGTATTTT.

The J gene is TRBJ2-1, the V gene TRBV3-1; D gene uncertain. V gave up 4 bases and J gave up 5 bases, with 12 bases separating them. This CDR3 is 14 amino acids long. Germline V gene lookup returns CDR1 LGHDT and CDR2 YNNKEL (reference sequence). CDR3 in amino acids: CASSPYASNNEQFF. Here the CDR3 DNA reads TGTGCCAGCAGCCCCTACGCCAGCAACAATGAGCAGTTCTTC.

This clonotype appeared many times. The chain carries TRBV12-5 and TRBJ2-5, with 11 bases fitting TRBD1. The germline V gene has CDR1 LGHNT and CDR2 FRNRAP. V lost 1 base to trimming and J lost 0 bases; unmatched junction nucleotides: 13. This CDR3 comprises 20 residues. CDR3 nucleotide sequence: TGTGCTAGTGGTTTGGACGGGGACAGGGGGAATATCTTGTACCAAGAGACCCAGTACTTC. Translated, it gives CASGLDGDRGNILYQETQYF.

There are a few counts of this clonotype. This CDR3 is CASSTNHRGTEAFF. The CDR3 region has the DNA TGTGCCAGCAGTACAAATCACCGAGGGACTGAAGCTTTCTTT. J is TRBJ1-1 and V is TRBV6-2 or TRBV6-3; D not certain. The CDR3 consists of 14 residues. Trimming pared 5 bases from V and 5 bases from J, leaving 15 bases between. CDR1 is MNHEY and CDR2 is SVGEGT in the germline V gene.

This clonotype was detected ten times or more. This chain links TRBV7-2 with TRBJ2-5; TRBD1 is a possible D gene (6 bases). The CDR3 length is 14 residues. Per the germline V gene, CDR1 is SGHTA and CDR2 is FQGNSA. V shed 4 bases and J shed 2 bases, with 11 bases lying between them. In DNA, the CDR3 is TGTGCCAGCAGCTCGGAAGGACAGCAAGAGACCCAGTACTTC. The encoded protein is CASSSEGQQETQYF.

This clonotype showed up many times. The rearrangement joins TRBV2 to TRBJ2-1; D ambiguous. The CDR3 consists of 11 residues. Germline-derived CDR1 and CDR2 are SNHLY and FYNNEI. V was cut by 1 base and J by 10 bases, with 5 bases left in between. CDR3 amino acids: CASSEVGEQFF. CDR3 sequence (DNA): TGTGCCAGCAGTGAAGTAGGAGAGCAGTTCTTC.

V usage is TRBV6-2 or TRBV6-3 and J usage is TRBJ1-1; D gene unclear. The V end was cut by 3 bases, the J end by 4 bases, with 12 bases between. There are 14 residues in the CDR3. Germline V CDR1 and CDR2: MNHEY, SVGEGT. The CDR3 nucleotides are TGTGCCAGCAGTTATTTAGGACGAATCACTGAAGCTTTCTTT. It codes for CASSYLGRITEAFF.

The chain links TRBV29-1 to TRBJ1-1; D unresolved. Germline assignment: CDR1 SQVTM and CDR2 ANQGSEA. The V and J ends lost 3 bases and 1 base respectively, with 3 bases between them. CDR3 size: 11 residues. The chain's CDR3 is CSVEGNTEAFF. In nucleotides, the CDR3 is TGCAGCGTTGAGGGGAACACTGAAGCTTTCTTT.

This clonotype was found a few times. V and J are TRBV29-1 and TRBJ2-3; 8 bases match TRBD1. CDR1 is SQVTM and CDR2 is ANQGSEA in the germline V gene. J lost 2 bases, V lost 5 bases, and 3 bases had no gene match. This CDR3 region has 13 residues. CDR3 sequence (DNA): TGCAGCGTTCCAGGGGGCTACACAGATACGCAGTATTTT. Encoded protein: CSVPGGYTDTQYF.

This clonotype was detected many times. The chain carries TRBV11-3 and TRBJ1-3, with TRBD1 matching over 10 bases. Losses at the gene ends were 2 bases for V and 0 bases for J; bases not matched to a gene: 7. Per the germline V gene, CDR1 is SGHNT and CDR2 is YENEEA. The CDR3 is 18 amino acids. CDR3 sequence reads: CASSLRDRGYNSGNTIYF. CDR3 bases: TGTGCCAGCAGCTTACGGGACAGGGGATATAACTCTGGAAACACCATATATTTT.